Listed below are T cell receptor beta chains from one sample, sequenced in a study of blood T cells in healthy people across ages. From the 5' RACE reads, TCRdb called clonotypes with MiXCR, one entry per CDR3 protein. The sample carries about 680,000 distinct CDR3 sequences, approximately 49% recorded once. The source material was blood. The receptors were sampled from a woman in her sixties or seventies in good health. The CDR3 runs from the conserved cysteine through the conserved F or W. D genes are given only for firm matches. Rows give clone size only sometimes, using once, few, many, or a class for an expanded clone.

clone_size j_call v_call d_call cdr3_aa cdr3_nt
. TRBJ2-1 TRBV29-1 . CSVPTTGLVYNEQFF TGCAGCGTCCCTACGACGGGACTCGTCTACAATGAGCAGTTCTTC
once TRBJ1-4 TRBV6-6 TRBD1 CASSRDRVGEKLFF TGTGCCAGCAGCAGAGACAGGGTCGGTGAAAAACTGTTTTTT
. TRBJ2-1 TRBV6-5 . CASKGSTSEQFF TGTGCCAGCAAAGGTAGTACATCTGAGCAGTTCTTC
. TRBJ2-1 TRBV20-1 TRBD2 CSGLATSGGFEQFF TGCAGTGGCCTCGCGACTAGCGGGGGTTTTGAGCAGTTCTTC
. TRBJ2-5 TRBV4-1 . CASSQEAPRDNEQYF TGCGCCAGCAGCCAAGAGGCTCCCCGGGACAATGAGCAGTACTTC
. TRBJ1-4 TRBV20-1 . CSASLREKLFF TGCAGTGCTAGTTTGCGTGAAAAACTGTTTTTT
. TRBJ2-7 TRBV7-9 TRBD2 CASSSITSGYEQYF TGTGCCAGCAGCTCTATCACTAGCGGTTACGAGCAGTACTTC
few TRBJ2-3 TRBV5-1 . CASSLQQDTQYF TGCGCCAGCAGCTTGCAGCAAGATACGCAGTATTTT
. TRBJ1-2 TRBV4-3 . CASSQDSATLRGYTF TGCGCCAGCAGCCAAGATTCGGCTACCTTAAGGGGCTACACCTTC
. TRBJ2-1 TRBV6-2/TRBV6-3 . CASRRFGDEQFF TGTGCCAGCAGGCGTTTCGGAGATGAGCAGTTCTTC
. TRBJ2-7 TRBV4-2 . CASSQGVLGGRPAYEQYF TGTGCCAGCAGCCAAGGAGTACTAGGGGGACGACCGGCCTACGAGCAGTACTTC
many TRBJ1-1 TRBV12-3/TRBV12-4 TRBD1 CASSPNRGMGTEAFF TGTGCCAGCAGTCCGAACAGGGGAATGGGAACTGAAGCTTTCTTT
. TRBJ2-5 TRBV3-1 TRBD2 CASSPPPIAGVPETQYF TGTGCCAGCAGCCCCCCCCCAATAGCGGGAGTCCCAGAGACCCAGTACTTC
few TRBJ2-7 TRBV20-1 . CSARPGVGEQYF TGCAGTGCTAGACCCGGGGTTGGCGAGCAGTACTTC
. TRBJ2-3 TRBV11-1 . CASSQDQRGTDTQYF TGTGCCAGCAGCCAGGACCAGCGGGGCACAGATACGCAGTATTTT
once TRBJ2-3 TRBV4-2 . CASSQGGPRTDMQYF TGTGCCAGCAGCCAAGGGGGACCCCGCACAGATATGCAGTATTTT
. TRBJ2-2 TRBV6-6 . CASSYERRELFF TGTGCCAGCAGTTACGAGCGGCGGGAGCTGTTTTTT